These T cell receptor beta chains were read from a single sample in a study of shared clonotypes between healthy human individuals. Only in-frame clones appear in the TCRdb table, and some are missing; sequencing was by immunoSEQ multiplex PCR. This sample has roughly 1.5 million clones, with around 98% found just once. Sequencing was done on a sample of naive CD4+ T cells sorted from blood. These receptors were obtained from a man in his thirties or forties in good health. CDR3s include the opening cysteine and the closing phenylalanine or tryptophan. The D gene is left open where the match is weak. For some rows the clone size is stated as once, few or many, or as a class when expanded; others skip it.

>16|TRBJ2-3|-|-|TRBV7-6
TGTGCCAGCAGCTTAGTCCCGCGGTCTTACACAGATACGCAGTATTTT
CASSLVPRSYTDTQYF
>14|TRBJ1-4|-|-|TRBV6-5
TGTGCCAGCAGTTTTTGGAGAACTAATGAAAAACTGTTTTTT
CASSFWRTNEKLFF
>14|TRBJ1-1|-|-|TRBV19
TGTGCCAGTAGTACGGGCAGGACGAACACTGAAGCTTTCTTT
CASSTGRTNTEAFF
>14|TRBJ2-1|-|-|TRBV28
TGTGCCAGCAGTTTGACGGGACCATGGGGTGAGCAGTTCTTC
CASSLTGPWGEQFF
>16|TRBJ1-5|once|-|TRBV5-8
TGTGCCAGCAGCTTGGTAGGGCAAGTAAACAATCAGCCCCAGCATTTT
CASSLVGQVNNQPQHF
>15|TRBJ2-1|-|-|TRBV14
TGTGCCAGCAGCCAACCGGGAGTGGGCTACAATGAGCAGTTCTTC
CASSQPGVGYNEQFF
>18|TRBJ2-6|-|TRBD2|TRBV5-1
TGCGCCAGCAGCTTGGATCCTAGCGGGACCTCTGGGGCCAACGTCCTGACTTTC
CASSLDPSGTSGANVLTF
>14|TRBJ2-1|-|TRBD2|TRBV6-1
TGTGCCAGCAGGGAACGGGACTACAGCTATGAGCAGTTCTTC
CASRERDYSYEQFF
>14|TRBJ2-7|-|-|TRBV6-1
TGTGCCAGCATCTCCAACGACCCCCCCTACGAGCAGTACTTC
CASISNDPPYEQYF
>11|TRBJ2-1|-|-|TRBV20-1
TGCAGTGCTAGAAGGACCAGTGAGCAGTTCTTC
CSARRTSEQFF
>16|TRBJ2-2|once|-|TRBV18
TGTGCCAGCTCACCACCGGGACAAGTGAACACCGGGGAGCTGTTTTTT
CASSPPGQVNTGELFF
>15|TRBJ2-1|-|TRBD1|TRBV6-4
TGTGCCAGCAGTGGCTTGTCAGGGGGCCTGTATGAGCAGTTCTTC
CASSGLSGGLYEQFF
>17|TRBJ2-6|-|-|TRBV29-1
TGCAGCGTTGTCTCAGAGCAGGGGATGGCTGGGGCCAACGTCCTGACTTTC
CSVVSEQGMAGANVLTF
>16|TRBJ2-5|-|TRBD2|TRBV9
TGTGCCAGCAGCGTAGCTAGCGGGAGGGCCTGGGAGACCCAGTACTTC
CASSVASGRAWETQYF
>14|TRBJ1-3|-|-|TRBV30
TGTGCCTGGAGATCCGGGACCTCTGGAAACACCATATATTTT
CAWRSGTSGNTIYF
>12|TRBJ2-7|-|-|TRBV15
TGTGCCACCAGCAGACCATCCCACGAGCAGTACTTC
CATSRPSHEQYF
>13|TRBJ2-2|-|-|TRBV19
TGTGCCAGTAGTATTCATAAGACCGGGGAGCTGTTTTTT
CASSIHKTGELFF
>13|TRBJ2-2|-|-|TRBV18
TGTGCCAGCTCACCGACTAATGACGGGGAGCTGTTTTTT
CASSPTNDGELFF
>15|TRBJ2-1|-|TRBD2|TRBV28
TGTGCCAGCAGTCCTACTAGCGGGAGGTGGTATGAGCAGTTCTTC
CASSPTSGRWYEQFF
>15|TRBJ2-3|-|TRBD2|TRBV18
TGTGCCAGCTCACCGGGCGGGAGGCTGGAAGATACGCAGTATTTT
CASSPGGRLEDTQYF
>16|TRBJ1-4|once|-|TRBV7-9
TGTGCCAGCAGCTTACGGGGGTTCTCAACTAATGAAAAACTGTTTTTT
CASSLRGFSTNEKLFF
>16|TRBJ1-1|-|TRBD1|TRBV25-1
TGTGCCAGCAGTGACCCAGCCGGGGTCAGGGGGACTGAAGCTTTCTTT
CASSDPAGVRGTEAFF
>14|TRBJ1-5|few|-|TRBV6-1
TGTGCCAGCAGTGAAGAGACAGCCAATCAGCCCCAGCATTTT
CASSEETANQPQHF
>16|TRBJ2-2|-|TRBD2|TRBV7-3
TGTGCCAGCAGCTCTGGACTAGCGGGAGGGCCCGGGGAGCTGTTTTTT
CASSSGLAGGPGELFF
>14|TRBJ2-1|-|-|TRBV5-1
TGCGCCAGCAGCCCAGCCGGACTCTCTAATGAGCAGTTCTTC
CASSPAGLSNEQFF
>13|TRBJ1-2|-|TRBD1|TRBV19
TGTGCCAGTACAACAGGGGGTTCCTATGGCTACACCTTC
CASTTGGSYGYTF
>21|TRBJ2-1|-|-|TRBV5-1
TGCGCCATCGATGGACACTTTCCTTACCTGACCGGGACTCAGTTCTACAATGAGCAGTTCTTC
CAIDGHFPYLTGTQFYNEQFF
>17|TRBJ2-3|-|TRBD2|TRBV28
TGTGCCAGCAGCCCCACCGGGGTAGCGGGAGGGCCCGATACGCAGTATTTT
CASSPTGVAGGPDTQYF
>11|TRBJ2-5|-|-|TRBV7-9
TGTGCCAGCAGCGGGCGGGAGACCCAGTACTTC
CASSGRETQYF
>17|TRBJ2-4|-|TRBD2|TRBV7-9
TGTGCCAGCAGCTTTGGGACTAGCGGGAGAGCCAAAAACATTCAGTACTTC
CASSFGTSGRAKNIQYF